This TCR beta chain comes out of a study of T cell repertoires in cytomegalovirus infection. General study results and limits: Pooled public TCR beta family frequency picked out CMV carriers with the relevant HLA.

About this clonotype itself: Its target is unknown.

TCRdb reprocessed the reads via MiXCR and lists one record per CDR3 protein. The table records roughly 51,000 distinct CDR3 sequences, around 18% of them present only once. This receptor was identified in a human donor in good health (CMV status not recorded). Some clones in this sample may be carry-over from other donors' samples. The sample in question was CD8+ T cells from cultured PBMCs, obtained from culture after CMV antigen stimulation.

The CDR3 DNA reads as TGTGCCAGCAGCTTAGGCTTAGGACCACCCACCAATGAGCAGTTCTTC. Translating it yields CASSLGLGPPTNEQFF. This sequence joins TRBV7-6 and TRBJ2-1; D is unresolved. The CDR3 is 16 amino acids. V shed 1 base and J shed 6 bases, with 16 bases lying between them. CDR1 is SGHVS and CDR2 is FNYEAQ in the germline V gene.